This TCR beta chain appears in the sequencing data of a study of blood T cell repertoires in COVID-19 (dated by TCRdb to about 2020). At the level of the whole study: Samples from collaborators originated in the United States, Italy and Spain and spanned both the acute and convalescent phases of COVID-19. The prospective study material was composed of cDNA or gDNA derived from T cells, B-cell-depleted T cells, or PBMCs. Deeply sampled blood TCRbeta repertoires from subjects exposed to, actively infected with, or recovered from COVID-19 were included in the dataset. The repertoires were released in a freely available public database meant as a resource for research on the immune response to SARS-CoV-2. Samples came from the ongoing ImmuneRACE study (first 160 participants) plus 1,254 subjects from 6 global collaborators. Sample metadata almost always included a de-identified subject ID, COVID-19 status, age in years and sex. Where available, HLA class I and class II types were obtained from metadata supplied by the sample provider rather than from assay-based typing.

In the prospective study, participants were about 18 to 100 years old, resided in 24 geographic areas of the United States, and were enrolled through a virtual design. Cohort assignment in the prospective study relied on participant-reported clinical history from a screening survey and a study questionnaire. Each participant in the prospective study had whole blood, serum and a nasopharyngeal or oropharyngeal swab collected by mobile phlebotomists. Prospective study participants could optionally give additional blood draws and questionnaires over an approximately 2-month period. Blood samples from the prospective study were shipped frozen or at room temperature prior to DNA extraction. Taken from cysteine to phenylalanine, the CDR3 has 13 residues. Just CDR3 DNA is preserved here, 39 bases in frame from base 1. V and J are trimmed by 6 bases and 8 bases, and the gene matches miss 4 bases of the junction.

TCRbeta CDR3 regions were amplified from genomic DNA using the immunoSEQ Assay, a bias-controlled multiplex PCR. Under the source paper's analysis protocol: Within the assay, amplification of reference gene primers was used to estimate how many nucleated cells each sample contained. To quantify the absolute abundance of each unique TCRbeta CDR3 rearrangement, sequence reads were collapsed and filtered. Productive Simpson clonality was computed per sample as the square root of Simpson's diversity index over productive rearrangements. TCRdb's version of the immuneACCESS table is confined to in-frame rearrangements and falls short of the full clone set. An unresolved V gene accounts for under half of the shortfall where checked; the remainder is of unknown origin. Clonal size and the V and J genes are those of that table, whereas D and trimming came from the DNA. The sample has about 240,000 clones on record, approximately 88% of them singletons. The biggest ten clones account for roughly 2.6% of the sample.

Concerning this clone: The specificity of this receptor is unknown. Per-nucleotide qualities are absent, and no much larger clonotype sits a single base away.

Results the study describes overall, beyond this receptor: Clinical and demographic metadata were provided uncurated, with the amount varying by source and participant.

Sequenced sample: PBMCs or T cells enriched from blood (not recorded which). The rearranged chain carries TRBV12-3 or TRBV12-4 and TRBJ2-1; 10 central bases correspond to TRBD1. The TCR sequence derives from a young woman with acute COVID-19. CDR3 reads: CASSPGTGDEQFF. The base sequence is TGTGCCAGCAGCCCCGGGACAGGGGATGAGCAGTTCTTC.